The 17 T cell receptor beta chains in this list originate from one sample, sequenced in a study of tissue T cells after allogeneic stem cell transplantation (dated 2022 in TCRdb). The protocol used for the library was the immunoSEQ multiplex PCR assay. The table comes from immuneACCESS by way of TCRdb, which keeps in-frame sequences with V and J called. Part of the clones is missing from these tables; in studies checked, under half for an unresolved V gene and the rest for unknown reasons. This sample has more than 45,000 clones in its table, and around 69% of those were observed once. Roughly 0.7% of the sample is taken by the ten largest. The sequencing input was sorted cells pooled from one or two spleens. The receptors were sampled from a pool of C57BL/6 mice in good health.

In regard to this clone: All gene names here are mouse names. The observed sequence ends 1 residue before the CDR3 terminus, with the missing tail filled in from the germline J gene. The chain joins TRBV17 to TRBJ1-3; no firm D call. Trimming stripped 4 bases from V and 3 bases from J, with 10 bases between. This CDR3 region has 14 residues. Germline V gene data show CDR1 as MNHDT and CDR2 as YYDKIL. The covered CDR3 bases are TGTGCTAGCAGTACAGGAATGGGTGGAAATACGCTCTAT. Translation: CASSTGMGGNTLY. The whole CDR3 protein is CASSTGMGGNTLYF.

Comments on this clone: Genes and germline are mouse. In the same sample, other DNA sequences code for this CDR3. CDR3 loop: CASSDGQISNERLFF. The CDR3 bases that were read are TGTGCCAGCAGTGATGGGCAAATTTCCAACGAAAGATTATTT. This sequence joins TRBV13-1 and TRBJ1-4; D is ambiguous. The missing CDR3 end, 1 residue past where the read stops, is filled in from the germline J gene. Trimming cost V 0 bases and J 0 bases, with 6 bases left between them. Germline-derived CDR1 and CDR2 are NSHNY and SYGAGN. CDR3 length: 15 amino acids.

Turning to this clone: Germline and genes here are mouse. The CDR3 end is not reached by the read, which stops 1 residue before it; the germline J gene fills it in. This chain connects TRBV26 to TRBJ1-1; 9 bases map to TRBD1. Germline trimming cut 6 bases from V and 5 bases from J; bases unmatched to any gene: 4. Per germline, CDR1 KGHPV and CDR2 FQNQEV (reference sequence). The CDR3 runs to 13 residues. The CDR3 sequence: CASSPGQGTEVFF. The covered CDR3 bases are TGTGCCAGCAGCCCGGGACAGGGAACAGAAGTCTTC. Together with reference TRBV26 and TRBJ1-1, the CDR3 gives the full variable domain: NSKVIQTPRYLVKGQGQKAKMRCIPEKGHPVVFWYQQNKNNEFKFLINFQNQEVLQQIDMTEKRFSAECPSNSPCSLEIQSSEAGDSALYLCASSPGQGTEVFFGKGTRLTVV.

A remark on this clone: Mouse gene names apply. The CDR3 bases that were read are TGTGCCAGCAGTTTGGGGAGTGCAGAAACGCTGTAT. The encoded protein is CASSLGSAETLY. The whole CDR3 sequence is CASSLGSAETLYF. The chain uses TRBV15 and TRBJ2-3; D is unresolved. The read finishes 1 residue shy of the CDR3 end, and the germline J gene is used to complete it. In germline, CDR1 is SGHND, CDR2 FRSKSL. CDR3 length: 13 amino acids. V shed 3 bases and J shed 0 bases, with 4 bases lying between them.

With respect to this clone: The gene names given are mouse names. Sequencing ends 1 residue short of the CDR3 end; the germline J gene provides the rest. The chain has TRBV4 and TRBJ2-4, with D tentatively TRBD1 or TRBD2 (6 bases each). CDR3 length equals 14 residues. Germline V gives CDR1 LGHDT, CDR2 YNNKQL (reference sequence). Trimming removed 5 bases from V and 2 bases from J, with 11 bases in between. The CDR3 loop is CASSKMGAQNTLYF. The CDR3 DNA, read in part, is TGTGCCAGCAGCAAAATGGGGGCTCAAAACACCTTGTAC.

A word on this clone: Gene names refer to mouse genes. The read finishes 1 residue shy of the CDR3 end, and the germline J gene is used to complete it. V and J are TRBV19 and TRBJ1-3, with 7 nucleotides matching TRBD1. Per germline, CDR1 FNHDT and CDR2 SITEND (reference sequence). This CDR3 comprises 15 residues. Losses at the gene ends were 4 bases for V and 0 bases for J; bases not matched to a gene: 4. The CDR3 sequence: CASSPGQNSGNTLYF. CDR3 bases read: TGTGCCAGCAGTCCGGGACAGAATTCTGGAAATACGCTCTAT.

This clone is medium-sized within its sample. Gene names are mouse gene names. The read ends 1 residue before the CDR3 terminus; that terminus is restored from the germline J gene. The chain links TRBV4 to TRBJ2-7; no clear D. The CDR3 contains 12 residues. Germline V CDR1 and CDR2: LGHDT, YNNKQL (reference sequence). The germline V and J ends were trimmed by 5 bases and 0 bases, with 5 bases remaining between them. The CDR3 bases that were read are TGTGCCAGCAGCCTTAGCTCCTATGAACAGTAC. Protein: CASSLSSYEQY. In full, the CDR3 is CASSLSSYEQYF.

This clone was observed a few times. Gene names are the mouse ones. Sequencing ends 1 residue short of the CDR3 end; the germline J gene provides the rest. The gene calls are TRBV26 and TRBJ2-7; 10 bases line up with TRBD2. The CDR3 consists of 15 residues. Germline CDR1 and CDR2: KGHPV and FQNQEV (reference sequence). The J segment lost 4 bases and the V segment lost 6 bases, leaving 9 bases of the junction unmatched. CDR3 DNA, as far as it was read: TGTGCCAGCAGCCCTATACTGGGGGGGTTTTATGAACAGTAC. It yields the protein CASSPILGGFYEQY. The full CDR3 reads CASSPILGGFYEQYF.

On this clone: The gene names given are mouse names. The observed sequence ends 1 residue before the CDR3 terminus, with the missing tail filled in from the germline J gene. V is TRBV13-2 and J is TRBJ2-5, with 7 nucleotides matching TRBD2. This CDR3 has 13 residues. V shed 4 bases, J shed 2 bases, and the junction held 1 base outside the gene matches. Germline CDR1 NNHNN, CDR2 SYGAGS (reference sequence). The CDR3 protein is CASGNWGQDTQYF. The DNA read from the CDR3 is TGTGCCAGCGGTAACTGGGGCCAAGACACCCAGTAC.

A note on this clone: Any gene name here is a mouse gene name. CDR3 DNA (partial): TGTGCCAGCAAGGACAGGGGGAGGAACACCTTGTAC. Encoded protein: CASKDRGRNTLY. The full CDR3 is CASKDRGRNTLYF. This rearrangement joins TRBV13-3 to TRBJ2-4; 10 bases map to TRBD1. The read terminates 1 residue before the CDR3 end, so the remaining end is supplied by the germline J gene. Germline V gene sequence: CDR1 NNHDY, CDR2 SYVADS. This CDR3 has 13 amino acids. Trimming cost V 6 bases and J 6 bases; bases outside gene matches: 4.

On this clone itself: The germline and genes are mouse ones. The read falls 1 residue short of the CDR3 end, and the missing part is taken from the germline J gene. The rearrangement links TRBV3 to TRBJ2-7; D not certain. CDR3 length: 14 amino acids. The germline CDR1 and CDR2 sequences are SNHLY and FYNGKV (reference sequence). V was shortened by 1 base and J by 0 bases, with 7 bases between the two germline ends. CDR3 bases read: TGTGCCAGCAGCTTAGAAAAGAGCTCCTATGAACAGTAC. Translating it yields CASSLEKSSYEQY. The whole CDR3 protein reads CASSLEKSSYEQYF.

Points on this clone: The gene names here belong to mouse. The read ends 1 residue shy of where the CDR3 ends; the end is completed using the germline J gene. The V gene is TRBV2, the J gene TRBJ1-4; D remains unclear. Germline V gene lookup returns CDR1 LGHNA and CDR2 YSYQKL. The CDR3 totals 14 residues. V was clipped by 0 bases and J by 5 bases, with 7 bases between them. CDR3 residues: CASSQDFKNERLFF. The sequenced part of the CDR3 DNA is TGTGCCAGCAGCCAAGATTTTAAGAACGAAAGATTATTT.

A remark on this clone: Genes and germline come from the mouse. The read ends 1 residue before the CDR3 terminus; that terminus is restored from the germline J gene. The V gene is TRBV13-2, the J gene TRBJ1-3; no firm D call. CDR1 is NNHNN, CDR2 SYGAGS, per germline (reference sequence). This CDR3 has 14 residues. Trimming left V 5 bases short and J 0 bases short, with 9 bases between. CDR3 sequence reads: CASGWANSGNTLYF. The covered CDR3 bases are TGTGCCAGCGGATGGGCAAATTCTGGAAATACGCTCTAT.

About this clone: Gene names follow the mouse nomenclature. The CDR3 end lies 1 residue beyond the end of the read and is filled in from the germline J gene. The chain links TRBV13-2 to TRBJ2-5; D is perhaps TRBD2 (7 bases). Germline V lookup: CDR1 NNHNN, CDR2 SYGAGS (reference sequence). The CDR3 sequence is 14 residues long. The V end lost 3 bases, the J end lost 5 bases, and 13 bases lay between the germline ends. The CDR3 reads CASGVGGRLDTQYF. The CDR3 DNA, read in part, is TGTGCCAGCGGTGTTGGGGGGCGCCTAGACACCCAGTAC.

A note on this clone: Any gene name here is a mouse gene name. The read gets to within 1 residue of the CDR3 end, and the germline J gene fills in the rest. The chain is built from TRBV12-1 and TRBJ1-2; 11 bases fit TRBD1. J gave up 4 bases and V 0 bases, and 3 bases lay outside the gene matches. Germline V gene data show CDR1 as SGHSN and CDR2 as HYEKVE. The CDR3 runs 15 residues. This CDR3 reads CASSLEGTGGSDYTF. Incomplete CDR3 DNA: TGTGCCAGCTCTCTCGAAGGGACAGGGGGCTCCGACTACACC.

In the case of this clone: Each gene name is a mouse one. This CDR3 reads CASSLSQLSAETLYF. The CDR3 DNA, read in part, is TGTGCCAGCTCTCTTAGCCAGCTTAGTGCAGAAACGCTGTAT. The chain has TRBV12-1 and TRBJ2-3; the D is unclear. The read stops 1 residue short of the end of the CDR3; the missing end is completed from the germline J gene. This CDR3 spans 15 amino acids. V lost 1 base to trimming and J lost 0 bases, with 10 bases between them. Germline V CDR1 and CDR2: SGHSN, HYEKVE.

Comments on this clone: Mouse gene names apply. The DNA ends 1 residue before the CDR3 does, and the rest of the CDR3 is filled in from the germline J gene. The V call is TRBV29, the J call TRBJ2-3; TRBD1 matches at 7 bases. Germline CDR1 and CDR2: MSHET and SYDVDS. The CDR3 sequence is 14 residues long. V lost 4 bases and J lost 0; bases outside the gene matches: 1. The CDR3 here is CASSSGQSAETLYF. The covered CDR3 bases are TGTGCTAGCAGTTCGGGACAGAGTGCAGAAACGCTGTAT.